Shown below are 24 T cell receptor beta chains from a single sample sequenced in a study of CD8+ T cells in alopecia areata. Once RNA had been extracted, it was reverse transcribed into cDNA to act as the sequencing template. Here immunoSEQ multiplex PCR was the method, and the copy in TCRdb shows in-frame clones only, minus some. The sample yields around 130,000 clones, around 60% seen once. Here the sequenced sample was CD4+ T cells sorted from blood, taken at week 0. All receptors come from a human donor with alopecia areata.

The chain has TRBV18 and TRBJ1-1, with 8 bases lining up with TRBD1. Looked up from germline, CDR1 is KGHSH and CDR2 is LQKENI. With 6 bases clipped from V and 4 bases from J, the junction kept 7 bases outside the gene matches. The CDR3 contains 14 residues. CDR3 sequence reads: CASSPITGGTEAFF. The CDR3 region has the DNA TGTGCCAGCTCTCCTATAACAGGGGGCACTGAAGCTTTCTTT. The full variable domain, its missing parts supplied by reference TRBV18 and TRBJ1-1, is NAGVMQNPRHLVRRRGQEARLRCSPMKGHSHVYWYRQLPEEGLKFMVYLQKENIIDESGMPKERFSAEFPKEGPSILRIQQVVRGDSAAYFCASSPITGGTEAFFGQGTRLTVV.

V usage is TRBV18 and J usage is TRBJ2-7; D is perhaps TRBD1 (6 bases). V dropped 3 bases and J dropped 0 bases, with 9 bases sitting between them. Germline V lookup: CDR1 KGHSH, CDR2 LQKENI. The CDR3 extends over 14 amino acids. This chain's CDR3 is CASSPLQGSYEQYF. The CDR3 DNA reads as TGTGCCAGCTCACCGTTACAGGGCTCCTACGAGCAGTACTTC.

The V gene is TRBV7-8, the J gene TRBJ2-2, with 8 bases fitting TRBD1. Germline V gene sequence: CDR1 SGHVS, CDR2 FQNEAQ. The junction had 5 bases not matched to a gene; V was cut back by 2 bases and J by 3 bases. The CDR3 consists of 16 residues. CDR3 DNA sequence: TGTGCCAGCAGCTTACGACAGGGGCGGTACACCGGGGAGCTGTTTTTT. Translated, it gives CASSLRQGRYTGELFF.

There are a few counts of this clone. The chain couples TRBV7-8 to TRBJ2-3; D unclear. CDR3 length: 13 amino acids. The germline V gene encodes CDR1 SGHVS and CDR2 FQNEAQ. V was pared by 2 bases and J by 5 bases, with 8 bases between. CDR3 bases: TGTGCCAGCAGCTTATTTGCAGGAGATACGCAGTATTTT. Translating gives CASSLFAGDTQYF. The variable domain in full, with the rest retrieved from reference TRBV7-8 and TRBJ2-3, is GAGVSQSPRYKVAKRGQDVALRCDPISGHVSLFWYQQALGQGPEFLTYFQNEAQLDKSGLPSDRFFAERPEGSVSTLKIQRTQQEDSAVYLCASSLFAGDTQYFGPGTRLTVL.

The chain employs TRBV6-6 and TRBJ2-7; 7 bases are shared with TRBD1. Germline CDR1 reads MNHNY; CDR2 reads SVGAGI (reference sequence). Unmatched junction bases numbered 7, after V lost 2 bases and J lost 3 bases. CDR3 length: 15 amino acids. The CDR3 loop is CASSYRGQPHYEQYF. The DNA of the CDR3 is TGTGCCAGCAGTTACCGGGGACAGCCACACTACGAGCAGTACTTC.

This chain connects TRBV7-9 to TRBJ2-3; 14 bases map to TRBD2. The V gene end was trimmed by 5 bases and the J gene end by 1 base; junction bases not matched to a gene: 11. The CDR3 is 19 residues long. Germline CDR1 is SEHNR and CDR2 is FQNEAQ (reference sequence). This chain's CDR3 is CASSPRLAGGLWGTDTQYF. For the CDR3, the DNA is TGTGCCAGCAGCCCGCGACTAGCGGGAGGGCTGTGGGGCACAGATACGCAGTATTTT. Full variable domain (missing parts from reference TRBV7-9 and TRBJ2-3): DTGVSQNPRHKITKRGQNVTFRCDPISEHNRLYWYRQTLGQGPEFLTYFQNEAQLEKSRLLSDRFSAERPKGSFSTLEIQRTEQGDSAMYLCASSPRLAGGLWGTDTQYFGPGTRLTVL.

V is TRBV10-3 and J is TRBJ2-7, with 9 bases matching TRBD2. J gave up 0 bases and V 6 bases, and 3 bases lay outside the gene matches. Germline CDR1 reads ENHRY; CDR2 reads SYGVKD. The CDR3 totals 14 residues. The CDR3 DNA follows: TGTGCCATCAGCCAGCGGGAGGACTCCTACGAGCAGTACTTC. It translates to CAISQREDSYEQYF.

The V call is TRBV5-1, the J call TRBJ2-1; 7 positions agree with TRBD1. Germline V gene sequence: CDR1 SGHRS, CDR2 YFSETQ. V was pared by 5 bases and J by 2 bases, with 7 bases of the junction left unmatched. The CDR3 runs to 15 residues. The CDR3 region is CASRRQGPAYNEQFF. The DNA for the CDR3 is TGCGCCAGCAGGCGACAGGGACCTGCCTACAATGAGCAGTTCTTC.

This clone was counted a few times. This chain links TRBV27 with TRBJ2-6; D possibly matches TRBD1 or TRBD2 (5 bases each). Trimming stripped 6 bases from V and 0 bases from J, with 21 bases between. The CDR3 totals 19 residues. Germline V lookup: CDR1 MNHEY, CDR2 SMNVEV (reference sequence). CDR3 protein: CASSPGTPGRGSGANVLTF. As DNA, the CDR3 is TGTGCCAGCAGCCCCGGGACCCCCGGACGGGGCTCTGGGGCCAACGTCCTGACTTTC.

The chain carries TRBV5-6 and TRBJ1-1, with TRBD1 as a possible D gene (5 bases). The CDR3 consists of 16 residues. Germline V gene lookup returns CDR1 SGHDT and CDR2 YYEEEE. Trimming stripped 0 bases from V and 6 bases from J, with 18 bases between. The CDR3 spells CASSLAGRGVGAEAFF. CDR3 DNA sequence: TGTGCCAGCAGCTTGGCCGGAAGGGGAGTGGGCGCTGAAGCTTTCTTT.

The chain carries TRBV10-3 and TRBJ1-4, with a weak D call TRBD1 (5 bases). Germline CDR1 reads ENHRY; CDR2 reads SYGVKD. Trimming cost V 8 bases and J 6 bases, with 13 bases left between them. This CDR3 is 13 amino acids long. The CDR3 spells CAIRTRDDEKLFF. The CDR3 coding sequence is TGTGCCATCCGGACCCGGGACGATGAAAAACTGTTTTTT.

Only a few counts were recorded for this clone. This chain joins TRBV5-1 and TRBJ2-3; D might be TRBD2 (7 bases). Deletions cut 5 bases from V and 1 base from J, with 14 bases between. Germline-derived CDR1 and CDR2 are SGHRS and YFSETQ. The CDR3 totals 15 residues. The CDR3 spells CASRLTGRGTDTQYF. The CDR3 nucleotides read TGCGCCAGCAGGTTAACAGGGAGGGGCACAGATACGCAGTATTTT.

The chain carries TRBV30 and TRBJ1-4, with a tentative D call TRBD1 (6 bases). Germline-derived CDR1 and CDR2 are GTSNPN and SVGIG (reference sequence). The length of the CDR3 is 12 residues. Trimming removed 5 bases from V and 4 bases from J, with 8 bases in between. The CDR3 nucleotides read TGTGCCTGGGGACAGATTAATGAAAAACTGTTTTTT. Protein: CAWGQINEKLFF. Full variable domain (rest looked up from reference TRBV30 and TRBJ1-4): SQTIHQWPATLVQPVGSPLSLECTVEGTSNPNLYWYRQAAGRGLQLLFYSVGIGQISSEVPQNLSASRPQDRQFILSSKKLLLSDSGFYLCAWGQINEKLFFGSGTQLSVL.

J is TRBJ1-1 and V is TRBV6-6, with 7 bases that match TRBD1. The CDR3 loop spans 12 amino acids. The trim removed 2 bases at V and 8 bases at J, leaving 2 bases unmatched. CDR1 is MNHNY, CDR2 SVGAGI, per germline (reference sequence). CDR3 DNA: TGTGCCAGCAGTTACCAGGGGGACGAAGCTTTCTTT. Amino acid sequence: CASSYQGDEAFF.

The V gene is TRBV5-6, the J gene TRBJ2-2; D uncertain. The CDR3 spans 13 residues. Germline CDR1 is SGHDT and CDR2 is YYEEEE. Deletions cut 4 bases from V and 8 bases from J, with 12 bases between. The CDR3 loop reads CASSGVGNGELFF. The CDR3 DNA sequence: TGTGCCAGCAGCGGCGTGGGAAATGGGGAGCTGTTTTTT.

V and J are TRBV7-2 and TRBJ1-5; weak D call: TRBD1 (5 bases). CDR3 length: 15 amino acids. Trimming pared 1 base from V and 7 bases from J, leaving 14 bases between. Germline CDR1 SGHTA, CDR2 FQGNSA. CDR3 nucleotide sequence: TGTGCCAGCAGCTTAGTCCGGGGCCAGAACCAGCCCCAGCATTTT. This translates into CASSLVRGQNQPQHF. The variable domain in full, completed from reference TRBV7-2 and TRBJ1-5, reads GAGVSQSPSNKVTEKGKDVELRCDPISGHTALYWYRQSLGQGLEFLIYFQGNSAPDKSGLPSDRFSAERTGGSVSTLTIQRTQQEDSAVYLCASSLVRGQNQPQHFGDGTRLSIL.

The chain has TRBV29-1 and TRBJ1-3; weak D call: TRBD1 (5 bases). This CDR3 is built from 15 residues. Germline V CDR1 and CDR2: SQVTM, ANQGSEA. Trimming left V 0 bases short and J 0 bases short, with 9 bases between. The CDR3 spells CSVEDRGGSGNTIYF. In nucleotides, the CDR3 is TGCAGCGTTGAAGATCGCGGGGGCTCTGGAAACACCATATATTTT.

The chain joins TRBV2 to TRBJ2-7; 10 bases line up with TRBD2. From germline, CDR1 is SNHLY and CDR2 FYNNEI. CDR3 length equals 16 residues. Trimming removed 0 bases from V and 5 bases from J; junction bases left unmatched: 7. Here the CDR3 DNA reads TGTGCCAGCAGTGAAGCCGGGGCTAGCGGGAGCGACGAGCAGTACTTC. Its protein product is CASSEAGASGSDEQYF.

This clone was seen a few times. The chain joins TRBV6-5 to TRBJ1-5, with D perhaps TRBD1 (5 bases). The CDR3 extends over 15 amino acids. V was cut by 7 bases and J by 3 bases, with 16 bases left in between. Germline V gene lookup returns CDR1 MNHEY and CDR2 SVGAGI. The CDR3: CASTQNWGDNQPQHF. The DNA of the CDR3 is TGTGCCAGCACTCAAAACTGGGGGGACAATCAGCCCCAGCATTTT.

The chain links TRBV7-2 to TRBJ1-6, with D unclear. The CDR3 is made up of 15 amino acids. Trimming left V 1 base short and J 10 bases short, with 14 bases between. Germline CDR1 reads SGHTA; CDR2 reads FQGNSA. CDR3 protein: CASSLELGIGSPLHF. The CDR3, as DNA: TGTGCCAGCAGCTTAGAGTTAGGGATCGGCTCACCCCTCCACTTT. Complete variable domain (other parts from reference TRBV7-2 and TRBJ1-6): GAGVSQSPSNKVTEKGKDVELRCDPISGHTALYWYRQSLGQGLEFLIYFQGNSAPDKSGLPSDRFSAERTGGSVSTLTIQRTQQEDSAVYLCASSLELGIGSPLHFGNGTRLTVT.

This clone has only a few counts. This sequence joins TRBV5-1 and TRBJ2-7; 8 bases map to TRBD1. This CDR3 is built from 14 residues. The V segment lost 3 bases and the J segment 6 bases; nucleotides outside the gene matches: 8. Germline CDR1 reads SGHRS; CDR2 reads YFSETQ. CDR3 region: CASSSSDRDGEQYF. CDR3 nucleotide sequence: TGCGCCAGCAGCTCATCGGACAGGGACGGCGAGCAGTACTTC.

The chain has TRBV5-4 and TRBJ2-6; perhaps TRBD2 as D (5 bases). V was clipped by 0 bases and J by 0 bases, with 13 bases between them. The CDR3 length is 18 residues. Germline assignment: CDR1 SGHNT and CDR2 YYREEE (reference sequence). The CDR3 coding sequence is TGTGCCAGCAGCTTGGGTGGCAGGACTCGCTCTGGGGCCAACGTCCTGACTTTC. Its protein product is CASSLGGRTRSGANVLTF.

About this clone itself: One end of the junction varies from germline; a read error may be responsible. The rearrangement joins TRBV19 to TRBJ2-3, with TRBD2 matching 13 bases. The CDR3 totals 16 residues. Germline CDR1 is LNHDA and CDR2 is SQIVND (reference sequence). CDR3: CASSQWTSGSKDTQYF. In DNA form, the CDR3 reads TGTGCCAGTAGTCAGTGGACTAGCGGGAGCAAAGATACGCAGTATTTT.

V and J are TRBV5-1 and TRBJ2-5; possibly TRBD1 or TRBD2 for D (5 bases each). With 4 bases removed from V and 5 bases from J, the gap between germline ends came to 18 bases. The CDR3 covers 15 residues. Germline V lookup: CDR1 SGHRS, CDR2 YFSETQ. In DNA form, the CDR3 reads TGCGCCAGCAGCCCGGGACGGTTTCTAGGGGAGACCCAGTACTTC. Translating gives CASSPGRFLGETQYF.